This passage covers 18 T cell receptor beta chains from one sample sequenced in a study of breast tumors, draining lymph nodes, adjacent tissues. TCRdb re-called the multiplex PCR reads through MiXCR, storing one row per CDR3 protein. The table shows roughly 100,000 distinct CDR3 sequences, with around 30% occurring only once. Breast cancer patients provided tissue from their axillary draining lymph nodes. Material: axillary lymph node tissue. The receptors shown here come from a female donor with breast cancer. Some clones in this sample may be carry-over from other donors' samples.

This clonotype appeared many times. CDR3 sequence: CAISRTSGSDGYTF. The CDR3 region has the DNA TGTGCCATCAGTCGGACGTCGGGATCTGATGGCTACACCTTC. The chain combines TRBV10-3 with TRBJ1-2; D call uncertain. Trimming took off 5 bases at V and 6 bases at J, with 16 bases between the two ends. This CDR3 has 14 residues. The germline V gene has CDR1 ENHRY and CDR2 SYGVKD.

As to this clonotype: This could be a read error, since a much larger clone is one nucleotide away. The CDR3 here is CASSEDVNSEAFF. In DNA form, the CDR3 reads TGTGCCAGCAGTGAAGACGTGAACTCTGAAGCTTTCTTT. This chain uses TRBV2 with TRBJ1-1; D remains ambiguous. Germline V lookup: CDR1 SNHLY, CDR2 FYNNEI. The CDR3 extends over 13 amino acids.

At least ten counts were recorded for this clonotype. The gene calls are TRBV9 and TRBJ2-2, with D perhaps matching TRBD2 (5 bases). Between the trimmed V and J ends, which lost 0 bases and 0 bases, there was a span of 9 bases. CDR3 length equals 16 residues. Germline values: CDR1 SGDLS, CDR2 YYNGEE. The CDR3 nucleotides read TGTGCCAGCAGCGTAGTGGTAGCGACGAACACCGGGGAGCTGTTTTTT. Translating gives CASSVVVATNTGELFF.

This clonotype was found many times. This rearrangement joins TRBV24-1 to TRBJ2-3, with 7 bases aligning to TRBD1. The CDR3 totals 15 residues. V gave up 4 bases and J gave up 3 bases; unmatched junction bases: 6. Germline CDR1 reads KGHDR; CDR2 reads SFDVKD. The CDR3 loop reads CATSDRNRGTDTQYF. DNA for the CDR3: TGTGCCACCAGTGACCGAAACAGGGGAACAGATACGCAGTATTTT.

The sample holds many counts of this clonotype. The chain has TRBV7-2 and TRBJ2-7; TRBD2 is a possible D gene (7 bases). The V and J ends lost 2 bases and 3 bases respectively, with 14 bases between them. This CDR3 region has 15 residues. CDR1 and CDR2 from the germline V gene are SGHTA and FQGNSA. The CDR3 DNA is TGTGCCAGCAGCTTACACGGGGGGCAGAACTACGAGCAGTACTTC. Translation gives CASSLHGGQNYEQYF.

This clonotype occurred many times. V gene TRBV5-1 combines with J gene TRBJ2-3, with D possibly being TRBD1 or TRBD2 (6 bases each). V was trimmed by 3 bases and J by 3 bases, leaving 14 bases between them. Germline V gene data show CDR1 as SGHRS and CDR2 as YFSETQ. This CDR3 is built from 15 residues. The CDR3 here is CASSSTGGGTDTQYF. CDR3 nucleotides: TGCGCCAGCAGCTCGACAGGAGGAGGGACAGATACGCAGTATTTT.

The CDR3 DNA sequence: TGTGCCAGCAGCCGGGGACTAGCGGGATATATTGAGCAGTTCTTC. Amino acids: CASSRGLAGYIEQFF. The V call is TRBV6-5, the J call TRBJ2-1; 13 bases agree with TRBD2. CDR3 length: 15 amino acids. Trimming cost V 6 bases and J 9 bases; bases outside gene matches: 8. In germline, CDR1 is MNHEY, CDR2 SVGAGI.

This clonotype was recorded at least ten times. The chain is built from TRBV11-1 and TRBJ2-5; 10 nucleotides agree with TRBD1. J lost 4 bases, V lost 3 bases, and 8 bases had no gene match. Germline V gives CDR1 SGHAT, CDR2 FQDESV (reference sequence). The CDR3 loop spans 16 amino acids. This CDR3 reads CASSLGGQGLGETQYF. The CDR3 DNA reads TGTGCCAGCAGCTTGGGGGGACAGGGGCTTGGAGAGACCCAGTACTTC.

This sequence joins TRBV4-1 and TRBJ1-5; D remains unclear. Per germline, CDR1 MGHRA and CDR2 YSYEKL. V lost 7 bases and J lost 7, with 11 bases in between. This CDR3 has 12 amino acids. In nucleotides, the CDR3 is TGCGCCAGCAAGTGGGGAGGGCAGCCCCAGCATTTT. Amino acid sequence: CASKWGGQPQHF.

This clonotype was seen at least ten times. The chain has TRBV7-9 and TRBJ2-2; a possible D gene is TRBD2 (6 bases). V was cut by 5 bases and J by 5 bases, with 21 bases left in between. Per germline, CDR1 SEHNR and CDR2 FQNEAQ (reference sequence). This CDR3 region has 17 residues. In nucleotides, the CDR3 is TGTGCCAGCAGCCCCACGGAGGGGTCAGAACTAACCGGGGAGCTGTTTTTT. It encodes CASSPTEGSELTGELFF.

V gene TRBV4-3 combines with J gene TRBJ1-4; no reliable D call. There are 16 residues in the CDR3. CDR1 is LGHNA, CDR2 YSLEER, per germline. Trimming shortened V by 0 bases and J by 2 bases, and 10 bases separated the two germline ends. The CDR3 loop is CASSQEEGSTNEKLFF. The CDR3 region has the DNA TGCGCCAGCAGCCAAGAGGAAGGGAGTACTAATGAAAAACTGTTTTTT.

The sample holds many counts of this clonotype. V is TRBV19 and J is TRBJ2-5; 11 nucleotides agree with TRBD2. Trimming took 8 bases from V and 6 from J; bases not matched to a gene: 11. This CDR3 spans 15 amino acids. Germline CDR1 and CDR2: LNHDA and SQIVND (reference sequence). The CDR3 sequence: CASQSISGGAQTQYF. The CDR3 region has the DNA TGTGCCAGTCAATCCATTAGCGGGGGGGCTCAGACCCAGTACTTC.

This clonotype was recorded at least ten times. The chain couples TRBV7-9 to TRBJ2-5; D remains ambiguous. V was clipped by 5 bases and J by 2 bases, with 15 bases between them. Germline V gene lookup returns CDR1 SEHNR and CDR2 FQNEAQ (reference sequence). The CDR3 sequence is 15 residues long. The CDR3: CASSRRSGDQETQYF. The DNA of the CDR3 is TGTGCCAGCAGCCGCCGCTCTGGGGATCAAGAGACCCAGTACTTC.

As regards this clonotype: This may arise from a read error, as a much more abundant clone is one base away. V is TRBV7-3 and J is TRBJ1-1; 8 nucleotides align to TRBD1. This CDR3 has 13 residues. Per germline, CDR1 SGHTA and CDR2 FQGTGA. Trimming at V came to 4 bases and at J to 3 bases, leaving 1 base not matched to a gene. CDR3 DNA sequence: TGTGCCAGCAGCTCACAGGGGGACACTGAAGCTTTCTTT. Its translation: CASSSQGDTEAFF. Together with reference TRBV7-3 and TRBJ1-1, the CDR3 gives the full variable domain: GAGVSQTPSNKVTEKGKYVELRCDPISGHTALYWYRQSLGQGPEFLIYFQGTGAADDSGLPNDRFFAVRPEGSVSTLKIQRTERGDSAVYLCASSSQGDTEAFFGQGTRLTVV.

This clonotype has ten or more counts. CDR3 nucleotides: TGTGCCAGCAGTGGAAACTTGAATGGCTACACCTTC. It specifies CASSGNLNGYTF. This sequence joins TRBV28 and TRBJ1-2; D not certain. CDR3 size: 12 residues. V lost 5 bases, J lost 6 bases, and 10 bases lay in between. Germline V CDR1 and CDR2: MDHEN, SYDVKM.

This clonotype was counted ten times or more. Since a much larger clone is just one base distant, this may be a read error. The chain combines TRBV20-1 with TRBJ1-6; D unclear. CDR1 and CDR2 from the germline V gene are DFQATT and SNEGSKA (reference sequence). The CDR3 covers 12 residues. The CDR3 is CSASAYNSPPHF. The CDR3 nucleotides read TGCAGTGCTAGTGCTTATAATTCACCCCCCCACTTT.

As to this clonotype: This may be a read error, as it is one base from a much larger clone. The chain has TRBV6-5 and TRBJ2-1, with a weak D call TRBD2 (5 bases). V shed 6 bases and J shed 10 bases, with 13 bases lying between them. This CDR3 contains 12 residues. Germline CDR1 is MNHEY and CDR2 is SVGAGI. The CDR3: CASRRGFGEQFF. In DNA form, the CDR3 reads TGTGCCAGCAGGCGCGGGTTTGGGGAGCAGTTCTTC.

Notes on this clonotype: This may be a read error: a much more frequent sequence differs by one nucleotide. V is TRBV6-1 and J is TRBJ1-6, with a weak D call TRBD1 (5 bases). The germline CDR1 and CDR2 sequences are MNHNS and SASEGT. The CDR3 has 15 amino acids. The CDR3 region is CASSQAAGLWSPLHF. The CDR3 region has the DNA TGTGCCAGCAGTCAAGCGGCAGGGCTTTGGTCACCCCTCCACTTT.